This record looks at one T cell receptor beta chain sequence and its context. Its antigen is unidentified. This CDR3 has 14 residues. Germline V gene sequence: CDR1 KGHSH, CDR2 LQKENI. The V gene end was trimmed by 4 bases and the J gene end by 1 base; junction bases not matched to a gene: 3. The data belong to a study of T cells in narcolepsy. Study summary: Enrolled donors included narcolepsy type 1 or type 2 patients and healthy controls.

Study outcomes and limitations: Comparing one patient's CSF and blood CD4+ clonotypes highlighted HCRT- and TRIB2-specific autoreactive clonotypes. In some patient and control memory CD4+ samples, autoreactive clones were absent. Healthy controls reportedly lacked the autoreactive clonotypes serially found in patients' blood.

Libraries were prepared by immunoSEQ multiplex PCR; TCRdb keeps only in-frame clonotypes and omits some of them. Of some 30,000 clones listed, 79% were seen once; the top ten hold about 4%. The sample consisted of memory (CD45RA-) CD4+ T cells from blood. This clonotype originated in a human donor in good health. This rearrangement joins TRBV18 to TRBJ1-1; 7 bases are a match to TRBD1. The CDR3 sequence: CASSLGTANTEAFF. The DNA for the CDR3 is TGTGCCAGCTCACTAGGGACAGCGAACACTGAAGCTTTCTTT.